This TCR beta chain stems from a study of chemoradiotherapy in HPV16-positive cancers. Across the whole study: Functional T-cell assays on two HPV16-positive patients' cells defined candidate HPV-specific clones and common TCR motifs. General study results and limits: HPV-responsive T-cell expansion during chemoradiotherapy was linked to improved recurrence-free survival in HPV16-positive patients.

Sequenced by immunoSEQ multiplex PCR; TCRdb stores in-frame clones only, minus some. Of about 1,300 clones in the sample, about 92% were seen once. As concerns this clone: Its antigen is still unknown.

Germline assignment: CDR1 LNHDA and CDR2 SQIVND (reference sequence). This CDR3 has 15 residues. Trimming removed 2 bases from V and 6 bases from J, with 16 bases in between. The clonotype was recovered from a human donor with HPV-associated anogenital cancer. The sample consisted of tumor tissue, taken from a patient who underwent chemoradiotherapy. This rearrangement joins TRBV19 to TRBJ1-1, with a weak D call TRBD1 (5 bases). CDR3 nucleotides: TGTGCCAGTAGTATAACGGGGGGTCAAGGTTCTGAAGCTTTCTTT. Its translation is CASSITGGQGSEAFF.